This T cell receptor beta chain was sequenced during a study of blood T cell repertoires in COVID-19. Study summary: Some COVID-19 samples were acute and others convalescent; all came from the United States, Italy and Spain. PBMCs, B-cell-depleted T cells, or T cells were the source of the cDNA or gDNA that made up the material.

Original analysis: Reference gene primer amplification in the assay estimated nucleated cell counts. Data came from immunoSEQ multiplex PCR; TCRdb stores just in-frame clones and leaves some out. V, J and clone size were drawn from that table, and D and trimming were deduced from the DNA. The table lists roughly 120,000 clones, 90% of them singletons. The CDR3 sequence is 14 residues long. Germline lookup yields CDR1 SGHVS and CDR2 FQNEAQ. The germline V and J ends were trimmed by 3 bases and 9 bases, with 17 bases remaining between them. V is TRBV7-8 and J is TRBJ2-5, with a weak D call TRBD2 (6 bases). This receptor was obtained from a human donor with active COVID-19. The donor label of this sample is uncertain. Material: peripheral blood. CDR3 sequence: CASSFQTLRGSQYF. The CDR3, as DNA: TGTGCCAGCAGCTTCCAAACGCTCCGGGGGTCCCAGTACTTC. The variable domain in full, completed from reference TRBV7-8 and TRBJ2-5, reads GAGVSQSPRYKVAKRGQDVALRCDPISGHVSLFWYQQALGQGPEFLTYFQNEAQLDKSGLPSDRFFAERPEGSVSTLKIQRTQQEDSAVYLCASSFQTLRGSQYFGPGTRLLVL.